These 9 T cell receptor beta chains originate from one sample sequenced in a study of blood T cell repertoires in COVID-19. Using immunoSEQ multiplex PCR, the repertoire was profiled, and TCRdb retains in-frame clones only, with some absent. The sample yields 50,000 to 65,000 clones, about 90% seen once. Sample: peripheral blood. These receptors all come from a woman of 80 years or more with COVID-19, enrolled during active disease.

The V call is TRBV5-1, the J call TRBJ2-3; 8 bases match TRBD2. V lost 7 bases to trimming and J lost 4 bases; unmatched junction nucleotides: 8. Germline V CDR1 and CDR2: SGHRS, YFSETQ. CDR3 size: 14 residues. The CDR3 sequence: CASYTGGLADTQYF. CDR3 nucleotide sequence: TGCGCCAGCTACACGGGGGGGCTAGCAGATACGCAGTATTTT.

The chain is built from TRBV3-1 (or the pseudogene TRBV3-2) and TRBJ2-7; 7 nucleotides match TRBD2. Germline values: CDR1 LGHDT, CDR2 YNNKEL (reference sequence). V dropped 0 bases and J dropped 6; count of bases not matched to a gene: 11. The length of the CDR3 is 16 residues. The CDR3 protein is CASSQEGAGREGEQYF. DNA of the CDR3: TGTGCCAGCAGCCAAGAGGGCGCGGGCAGGGAGGGCGAGCAGTACTTC.

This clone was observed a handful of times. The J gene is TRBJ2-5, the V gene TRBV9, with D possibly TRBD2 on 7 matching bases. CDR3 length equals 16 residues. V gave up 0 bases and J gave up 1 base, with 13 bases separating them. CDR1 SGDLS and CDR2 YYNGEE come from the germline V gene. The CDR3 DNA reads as TGTGCCAGCAGCGTAGATGAAGGGGGGGCCCAAGAGACCCAGTACTTC. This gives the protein CASSVDEGGAQETQYF.

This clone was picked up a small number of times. CDR3 sequence reads: CASSPGGTMNTEAFF. DNA of the CDR3: TGTGCCAGCAGCCCCGGGGGGACTATGAACACTGAAGCTTTCTTT. V gene TRBV7-3 combines with J gene TRBJ1-1; possibly TRBD1 for D (5 bases). Trimming left V 5 bases short and J 0 bases short, with 13 bases between. This CDR3 contains 15 residues. From germline, CDR1 is SGHTA and CDR2 FQGTGA.

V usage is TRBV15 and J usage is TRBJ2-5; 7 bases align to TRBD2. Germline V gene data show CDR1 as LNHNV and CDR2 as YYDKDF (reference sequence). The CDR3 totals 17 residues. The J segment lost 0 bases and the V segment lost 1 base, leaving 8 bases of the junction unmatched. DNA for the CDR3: TGTGCCACCAGCAGAGGGGGACGGCGGGGGAACCAAGAGACCCAGTACTTC. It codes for CATSRGGRRGNQETQYF.

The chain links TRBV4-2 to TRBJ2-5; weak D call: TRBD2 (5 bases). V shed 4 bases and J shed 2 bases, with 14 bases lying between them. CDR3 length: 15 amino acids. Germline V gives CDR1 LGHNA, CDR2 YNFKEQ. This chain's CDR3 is CASSRELERQETQYF. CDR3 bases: TGTGCCAGCAGCCGAGAACTGGAGCGGCAAGAGACCCAGTACTTC.

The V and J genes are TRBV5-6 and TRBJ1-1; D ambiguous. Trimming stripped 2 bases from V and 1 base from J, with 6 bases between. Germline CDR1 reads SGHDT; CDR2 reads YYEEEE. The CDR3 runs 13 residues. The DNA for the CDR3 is TGTGCCAGCAGCTTCGTTAGGAACACTGAAGCTTTCTTT. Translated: CASSFVRNTEAFF.

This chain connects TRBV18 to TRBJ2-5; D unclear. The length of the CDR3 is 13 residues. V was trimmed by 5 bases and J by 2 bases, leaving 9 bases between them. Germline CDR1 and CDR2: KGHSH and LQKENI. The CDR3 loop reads CASSVTRQETQYF. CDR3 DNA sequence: TGTGCCAGCTCAGTGACTCGGCAAGAGACCCAGTACTTC.

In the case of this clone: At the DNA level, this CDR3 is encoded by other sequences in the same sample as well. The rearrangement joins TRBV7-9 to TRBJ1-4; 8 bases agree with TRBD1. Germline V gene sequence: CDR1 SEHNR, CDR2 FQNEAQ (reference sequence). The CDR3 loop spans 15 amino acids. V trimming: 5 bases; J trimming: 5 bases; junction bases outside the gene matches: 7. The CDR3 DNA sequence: TGTGCCAGCAGCCGACGGACAGGGACAAATGAAAAACTGTTTTTT. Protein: CASSRRTGTNEKLFF.